This TCR beta chain was identified in a study of immune cell composition in non-small cell lung cancer. Broader study findings: Lung adenocarcinomas had lower top 10 clone scores and clonality than squamous tumours. Tumour-reactive clones were not shown to match dominant in vivo tumour clones.

Only in-frame clones appear in the TCRdb table, and some are missing; sequencing was by immunoSEQ multiplex PCR. Among 4,900 or so clones, more than 60% were seen once, and the ten largest hold roughly a fifth. With regard to this clone: The antigen is undetermined.

The germline V and J ends were trimmed by 6 bases and 1 base, with 15 bases remaining between them. Germline V CDR1 and CDR2: MNHNS, SASEGT. The CDR3 runs 15 residues. This chain connects TRBV6-1 to TRBJ1-2; D possibly corresponds to TRBD1 (6 bases). This TCR derives from a human donor with non-small cell lung cancer. The sample taken for sequencing was lung tumor tissue. The DNA for the CDR3 is TGTGCCAGCAGCCTTACGTTACAGGGTAACTATGGCTACACCTTC. The encoded protein is CASSLTLQGNYGYTF.